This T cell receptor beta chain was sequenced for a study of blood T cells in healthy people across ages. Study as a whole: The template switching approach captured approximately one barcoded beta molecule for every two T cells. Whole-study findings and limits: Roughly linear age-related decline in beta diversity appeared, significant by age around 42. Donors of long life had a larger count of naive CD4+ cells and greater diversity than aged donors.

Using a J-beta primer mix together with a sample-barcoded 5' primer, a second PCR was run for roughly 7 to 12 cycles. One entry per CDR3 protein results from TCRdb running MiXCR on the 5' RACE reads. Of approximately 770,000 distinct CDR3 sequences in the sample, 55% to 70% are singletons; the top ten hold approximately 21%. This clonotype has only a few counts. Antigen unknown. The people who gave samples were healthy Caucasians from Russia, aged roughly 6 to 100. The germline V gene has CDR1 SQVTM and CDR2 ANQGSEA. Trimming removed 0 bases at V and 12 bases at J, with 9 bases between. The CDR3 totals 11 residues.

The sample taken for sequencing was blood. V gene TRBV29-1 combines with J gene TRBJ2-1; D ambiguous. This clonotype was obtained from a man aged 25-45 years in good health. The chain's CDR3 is CSVEDPGVQFF. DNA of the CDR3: TGCAGCGTTGAAGATCCCGGAGTGCAGTTCTTC.